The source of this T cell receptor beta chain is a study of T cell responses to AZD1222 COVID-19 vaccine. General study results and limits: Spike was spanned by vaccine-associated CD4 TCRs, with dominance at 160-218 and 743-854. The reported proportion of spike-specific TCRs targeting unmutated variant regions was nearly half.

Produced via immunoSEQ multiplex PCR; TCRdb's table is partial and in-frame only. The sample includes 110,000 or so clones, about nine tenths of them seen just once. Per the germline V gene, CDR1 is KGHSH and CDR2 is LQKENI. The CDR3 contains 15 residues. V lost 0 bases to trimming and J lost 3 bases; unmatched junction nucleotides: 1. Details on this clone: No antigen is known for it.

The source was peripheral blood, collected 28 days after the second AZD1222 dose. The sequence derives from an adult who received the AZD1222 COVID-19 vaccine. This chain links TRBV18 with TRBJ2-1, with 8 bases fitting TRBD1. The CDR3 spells CASSPPTGVYNEQFF. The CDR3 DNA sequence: TGTGCCAGCTCACCACCGACAGGGGTCTACAATGAGCAGTTCTTC.